One sample yielded the 26 T cell receptor beta chains listed below, sequenced in a study of T cell responses to AZD1222 COVID-19 vaccine. Data came from immunoSEQ multiplex PCR; TCRdb stores just in-frame clones and leaves some out. Of approximately 170,000 clones in the sample, roughly 92% were seen once. The material sequenced was peripheral blood, taken on day 0 of AZD1222 vaccination. These receptors were taken from an adult in good health.

The chain recombines TRBV2 with TRBJ1-6; D is possibly TRBD1 (5 bases). CDR1 and CDR2 from the germline V gene are SNHLY and FYNNEI. The CDR3 has 13 amino acids. Trimming cost V 3 bases and J 9 bases, with 9 bases left between them. The CDR3 loop reads CASSEIGGSPLHF. Here the CDR3 DNA reads TGTGCCAGCAGTGAGATCGGGGGTTCACCCCTCCACTTT.

The chain uses TRBV5-1 and TRBJ1-2; D gene ambiguous. CDR3 length equals 12 residues. The germline V and J ends were trimmed by 5 bases and 3 bases, with 8 bases remaining between them. The germline V gene has CDR1 SGHRS and CDR2 YFSETQ. The CDR3 nucleotides read TGCGCCAGCAGGGGGATTGACTATGGCTACACCTTC. Translated, it gives CASRGIDYGYTF.

The rearrangement uses TRBV12-1 and TRBJ1-6; the DNA was not used to check the table's D call, TRBD1. TRBV12-1 represents a pseudogene. CDR3 size: 17 residues. The CDR3: CASSFAGWGPPNSPLHF. DNA of the CDR3: TGTGCCAGCAGCTTTGCGGGGTGGGGCCCTCCCAATTCACCCCTCCACTTT.

J is TRBJ1-1 and V is TRBV6-5, with 7 bases fitting TRBD1. From germline, CDR1 is MNHEY and CDR2 SVGAGI. The CDR3 runs to 14 residues. With 2 bases clipped from V and 14 bases from J, the junction kept 14 bases outside the gene matches. The CDR3 DNA sequence: TGTGCCAGCAGTTACCGGGCAGGGGGTGGGGAGACCTTCTTT. Protein product: CASSYRAGGGETFF.

This clone was counted once. The CDR3 here is CSVDRANTEAFF. The DNA for the CDR3 is TGCAGCGTTGACAGGGCGAACACTGAAGCTTTCTTT. The chain couples TRBV29-1 to TRBJ1-1, with D perhaps TRBD1 (5 bases). The CDR3 is made up of 12 amino acids. Germline V gene data show CDR1 as SQVTM and CDR2 as ANQGSEA. Trimming removed 3 bases from V and 1 base from J, with 6 bases in between.

The chain is built from TRBV7-9 and TRBJ1-6; D ambiguous. V lost 3 bases and J 7 bases, leaving 7 bases between the germline ends. The CDR3 spans 13 residues. Germline V gene lookup returns CDR1 SEHNR and CDR2 FQNEAQ (reference sequence). The CDR3 sequence: CASSFHGNSPLHF. The CDR3 nucleotides read TGTGCCAGCAGCTTTCACGGCAATTCACCCCTCCACTTT. The variable domain in full, with the rest retrieved from reference TRBV7-9 and TRBJ1-6, is DTGVSQNPRHKITKRGQNVTFRCDPISEHNRLYWYRQTLGQGPEFLTYFQNEAQLEKSRLLSDRFSAERPKGSFSTLEIQRTEQGDSAMYLCASSFHGNSPLHFGNGTRLTVT.

Here the CDR3 DNA reads TGTGCCAGTATCACTGACAGTTACTCTGGAAACACCATATATTTT. Protein product: CASITDSYSGNTIYF. The gene calls are TRBV19 and TRBJ1-3; D may be TRBD1 (5 bases). Germline CDR1 reads LNHDA; CDR2 reads SQIVND (reference sequence). This CDR3 comprises 15 residues. The V end lost 7 bases, the J end lost 0 bases, and 13 bases lay between the germline ends.

V and J are TRBV21-1 and TRBJ1-2; whether TRBD1, the table's D call, matches the DNA was not checked. TRBV21-1 is an annotated pseudogene. The CDR3 covers 18 residues. The CDR3 DNA reads TGTGCCAGCAGCAAATTGGCAACAGGCCGGATAGACGACTATGGCTACACCTTC. It is translated as CASSKLATGRIDDYGYTF.

DNA of the CDR3: TGCGCCAGCAGCTTGGCACTAGCGGGAGGTAACACCGGGGAGCTGTTTTTT. It encodes CASSLALAGGNTGELFF. V and J are TRBV5-1 and TRBJ2-2, with 12 positions matching TRBD2. The ends lost 0 bases at V and 2 bases at J; junction bases unmatched: 2. The CDR3 contains 17 residues. Per the germline V gene, CDR1 is SGHRS and CDR2 is YFSETQ.

The gene calls are TRBV30 and TRBJ2-7; tentative D call: TRBD2 (5 bases). CDR3 size: 13 residues. The germline V gene encodes CDR1 GTSNPN and CDR2 SVGIG (reference sequence). Deletions cut 1 base from V and 3 bases from J, with 10 bases between. CDR3 sequence reads: CAWSGGLDYEQYF. The CDR3 nucleotides read TGTGCCTGGAGTGGAGGGCTCGACTACGAGCAGTACTTC. Full variable domain (rest looked up from reference TRBV30 and TRBJ2-7): SQTIHQWPATLVQPVGSPLSLECTVEGTSNPNLYWYRQAAGRGLQLLFYSVGIGQISSEVPQNLSASRPQDRQFILSSKKLLLSDSGFYLCAWSGGLDYEQYFGPGTRLTVT.

This chain uses TRBV12-5 with TRBJ2-2, with a possible D match to TRBD1 (6 bases). V lost 2 bases and J lost 6, with 10 bases in between. The CDR3 covers 14 residues. Germline lookup yields CDR1 LGHNT and CDR2 FRNRAP. The CDR3 DNA sequence: TGTGCTAGTGGTTTGACACAGGGTGCCGGGGAGCTGTTTTTT. It encodes CASGLTQGAGELFF.

The chain uses TRBV25-1 and TRBJ1-6; unclear D gene. Trimming removed 0 bases from V and 13 bases from J, with 10 bases in between. Germline V gene lookup returns CDR1 MGHDK and CDR2 SYGVNS. CDR3 length: 13 amino acids. As DNA, the CDR3 is TGTGCCAGCAGTGAATATACGTGGTCGCCCCTCCACTTT. The encoded protein is CASSEYTWSPLHF.

This sequence joins TRBV7-3 and TRBJ2-5; 9 bases align to TRBD2. The CDR3 loop spans 17 amino acids. Germline trimming cut 2 bases from V and 0 bases from J; bases unmatched to any gene: 7. Germline-derived CDR1 and CDR2 are SGHTA and FQGTGA. This chain's CDR3 is CASSLGLAGRYQETQYF. In nucleotides, the CDR3 is TGTGCCAGCAGCTTAGGTCTAGCGGGGAGGTACCAAGAGACCCAGTACTTC.

Points on this clone: The sample carries other DNA sequences with the same CDR3. J is TRBJ1-1 and V is TRBV9; D gene ambiguous. Trimming pared 0 bases from V and 1 base from J, leaving 4 bases between. From germline, CDR1 is SGDLS and CDR2 YYNGEE. The CDR3 has 13 residues. This CDR3 is CASSVGRNTEAFF. In nucleotides, the CDR3 is TGTGCCAGCAGCGTAGGACGGAACACTGAAGCTTTCTTT.

This rearrangement joins TRBV5-1 to TRBJ1-1; 11 bases fit TRBD1. Per the germline V gene, CDR1 is SGHRS and CDR2 is YFSETQ. The trim removed 7 bases at V and 1 base at J, leaving 0 bases unmatched. The CDR3 covers 13 residues. The CDR3 region is CASGTGGNTEAFF. The CDR3 region has the DNA TGCGCCAGCGGGACAGGGGGGAACACTGAAGCTTTCTTT.

The chain recombines TRBV18 with TRBJ2-3; 8 nucleotides align to TRBD2. This CDR3 is built from 16 residues. V lost 3 bases to trimming and J lost 0 bases; unmatched junction nucleotides: 5. CDR1 is KGHSH, CDR2 LQKENI, per germline. Written as DNA, the CDR3 is TGTGCCAGCTCACCTGCGCCGGGGGGGAGCACAGATACGCAGTATTTT. It is translated as CASSPAPGGSTDTQYF.

This clone appeared once. V is TRBV25-1 and J is TRBJ1-2, with no clear D. Germline CDR1 and CDR2: MGHDK and SYGVNS. Trimming took 4 bases from V and 5 from J, leaving 5 bases between them. This CDR3 comprises 11 residues. CDR3: CASSAGYGYTF. CDR3 bases: TGTGCCAGCAGTGCGGGGTATGGCTACACCTTC.

The chain couples TRBV7-3 to TRBJ2-3, with D tentatively TRBD2 (6 bases). Trimming left V 5 bases short and J 5 bases short, with 8 bases between. The CDR3 loop spans 12 amino acids. In germline, CDR1 is SGHTA, CDR2 FQGTGA. The CDR3: CASSPGGDTQYF. CDR3 sequence (DNA): TGTGCCAGCAGCCCCGGGGGAGATACGCAGTATTTT.

This clone was seen only once. The chain combines TRBV5-1 with TRBJ1-1, with a tentative D call TRBD1 (5 bases). CDR3 size: 14 residues. Germline V gene sequence: CDR1 SGHRS, CDR2 YFSETQ. Trimming removed 3 bases at V and 0 bases at J, with 9 bases between. CDR3 nucleotides: TGCGCCAGCAGCTACGACAGTATGAACACTGAAGCTTTCTTT. Encoded protein: CASSYDSMNTEAFF.

The chain carries TRBV4-1 and TRBJ2-7, with TRBD2 identical over 7 bases. The CDR3 has 17 amino acids. Germline V gene lookup returns CDR1 MGHRA and CDR2 YSYEKL. V gave up 1 base and J gave up 1 base; unmatched junction bases: 10. This CDR3 is CASSQASGSGASYEQYF. The CDR3 nucleotides are TGCGCCAGCAGCCAAGCTTCGGGAAGCGGGGCTTCCTACGAGCAGTACTTC.

The chain uses TRBV7-8 and TRBJ2-1; 11 bases line up with TRBD1. The CDR3 is 18 amino acids. V shed 3 bases, J shed 3 bases, and the junction held 10 bases outside the gene matches. Germline values: CDR1 SGHVS, CDR2 FQNEAQ. CDR3 coding DNA: TGTGCCAGCAGCTTCGGACAGGGGGCGGAAAACCGCTACAATGAGCAGTTCTTC. This codes for CASSFGQGAENRYNEQFF. The full variable domain, with the rest looked up from reference TRBV7-8 and TRBJ2-1, is GAGVSQSPRYKVAKRGQDVALRCDPISGHVSLFWYQQALGQGPEFLTYFQNEAQLDKSGLPSDRFFAERPEGSVSTLKIQRTQQEDSAVYLCASSFGQGAENRYNEQFFGPGTRLTVL.

The rearrangement uses TRBV2 and TRBJ1-5; D is undetermined. CDR1 is SNHLY, CDR2 FYNNEI, per germline. This CDR3 is 15 amino acids long. With 2 bases removed from V and 1 base from J, the gap between germline ends came to 9 bases. The DNA for the CDR3 is TGTGCCAGCAGTGAAATGGGATTAAGCAATCAGCCCCAGCATTTT. Translated, it gives CASSEMGLSNQPQHF.

This rearrangement joins TRBV6-5 to TRBJ1-2; D unresolved. In germline, CDR1 is MNHEY, CDR2 SVGAGI. The CDR3 extends over 15 amino acids. Trimming stripped 7 bases from V and 7 bases from J, with 22 bases between. CDR3 in amino acids: CASTKGRAAKGGYTF. CDR3 bases: TGTGCCAGCACTAAAGGGAGGGCAGCCAAGGGTGGCTACACCTTC.

The CDR3 loop reads CASSLLQGAQHF. The CDR3, as DNA: TGTGCCAGCAGTTTATTGCAGGGGGCCCAGCATTTT. The chain employs TRBV28 and TRBJ1-5; 7 bases map to TRBD1. The CDR3 spans 12 residues. Trimming at V came to 1 base and at J to 11 bases, leaving 2 bases not matched to a gene. Germline V gene lookup returns CDR1 MDHEN and CDR2 SYDVKM.

The J gene is TRBJ2-2, the V gene TRBV29-1; no definite D call. The V gene lost 5 bases and the J gene lost 2 bases, with 12 bases spanning the gap. Germline V gene sequence: CDR1 SQVTM, CDR2 ANQGSEA. This CDR3 spans 14 amino acids. This chain's CDR3 is CSVLSFTNTGELFF. As DNA, the CDR3 is TGCAGCGTTCTCTCCTTTACCAACACCGGGGAGCTGTTTTTT.

The chain employs TRBV5-1 and TRBJ2-3; 7 bases align to TRBD1. CDR3 length equals 15 residues. The V segment lost 2 bases and the J segment 2 bases; nucleotides outside the gene matches: 5. Germline V gene data show CDR1 as SGHRS and CDR2 as YFSETQ. The DNA of the CDR3 is TGCGCCAGCAGCTTCGTAACAGGGGACACAGATACGCAGTATTTT. Encoded protein: CASSFVTGDTDTQYF.